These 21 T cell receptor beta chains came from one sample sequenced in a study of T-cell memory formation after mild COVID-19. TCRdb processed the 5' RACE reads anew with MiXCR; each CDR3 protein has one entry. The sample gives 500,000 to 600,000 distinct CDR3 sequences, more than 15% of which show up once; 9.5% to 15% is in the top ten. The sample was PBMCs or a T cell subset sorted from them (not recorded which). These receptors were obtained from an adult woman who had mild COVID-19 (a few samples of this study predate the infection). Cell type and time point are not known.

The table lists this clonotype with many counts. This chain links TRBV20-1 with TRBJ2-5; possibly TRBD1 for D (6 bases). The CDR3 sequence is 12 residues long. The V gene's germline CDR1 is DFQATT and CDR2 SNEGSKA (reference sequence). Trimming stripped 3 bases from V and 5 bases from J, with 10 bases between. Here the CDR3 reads CSASRGWETQYF. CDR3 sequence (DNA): TGCAGTGCTAGCAGGGGATGGGAGACCCAGTACTTC.

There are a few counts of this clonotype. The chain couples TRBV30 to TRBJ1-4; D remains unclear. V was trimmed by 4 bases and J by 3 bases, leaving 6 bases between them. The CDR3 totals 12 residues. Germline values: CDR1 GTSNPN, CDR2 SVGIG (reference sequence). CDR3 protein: CAWTRANEKLFF. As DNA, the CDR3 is TGTGCCTGGACCCGGGCTAATGAAAAACTGTTTTTT.

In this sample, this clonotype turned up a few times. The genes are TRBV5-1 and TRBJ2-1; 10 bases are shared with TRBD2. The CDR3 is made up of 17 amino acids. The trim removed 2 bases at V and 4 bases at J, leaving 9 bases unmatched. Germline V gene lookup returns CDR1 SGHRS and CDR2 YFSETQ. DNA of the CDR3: TGCGCCAGCAGCTTTCTGGCTAGCGGGGGACTTTACAATGAGCAGTTCTTC. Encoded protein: CASSFLASGGLYNEQFF.

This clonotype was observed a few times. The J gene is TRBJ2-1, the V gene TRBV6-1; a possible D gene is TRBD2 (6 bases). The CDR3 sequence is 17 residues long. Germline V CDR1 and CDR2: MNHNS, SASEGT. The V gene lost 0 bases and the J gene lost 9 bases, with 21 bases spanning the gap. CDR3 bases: TGTGCCAGCAGTGAAGCTAGGGAGCGGAGGGGTCGTTTTGAGCAGTTCTTC. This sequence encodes CASSEARERRGRFEQFF.

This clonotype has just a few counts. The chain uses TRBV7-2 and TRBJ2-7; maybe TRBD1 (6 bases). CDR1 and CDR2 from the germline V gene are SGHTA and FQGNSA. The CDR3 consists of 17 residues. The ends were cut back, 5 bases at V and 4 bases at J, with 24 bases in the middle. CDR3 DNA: TGTGCCAGCAGCCCAACCATGGCCACAGGGATAGTGTACGAGCAGTACTTC. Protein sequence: CASSPTMATGIVYEQYF.

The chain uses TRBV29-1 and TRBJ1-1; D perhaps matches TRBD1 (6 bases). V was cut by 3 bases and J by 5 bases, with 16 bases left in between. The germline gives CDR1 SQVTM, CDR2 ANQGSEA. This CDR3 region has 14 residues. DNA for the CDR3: TGCAGCGTTGACCTGGGGGGGGCAGGAACTGAAGCTTTCTTT. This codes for CSVDLGGAGTEAFF.

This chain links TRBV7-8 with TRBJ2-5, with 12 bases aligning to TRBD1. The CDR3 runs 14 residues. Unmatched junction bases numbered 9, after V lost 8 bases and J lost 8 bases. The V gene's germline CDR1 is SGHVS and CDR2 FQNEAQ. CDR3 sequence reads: CASSKGQGAGTQYF. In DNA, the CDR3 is TGTGCCAGCTCCAAGGGACAGGGGGCGGGAACCCAGTACTTC.

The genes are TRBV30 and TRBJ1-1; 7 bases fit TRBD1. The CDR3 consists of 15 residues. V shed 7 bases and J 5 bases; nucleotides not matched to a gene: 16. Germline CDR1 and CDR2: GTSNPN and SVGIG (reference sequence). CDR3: CASRYMKTGRTEAFF. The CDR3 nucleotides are TGTGCCTCCCGATACATGAAGACAGGGAGAACTGAAGCTTTCTTT.

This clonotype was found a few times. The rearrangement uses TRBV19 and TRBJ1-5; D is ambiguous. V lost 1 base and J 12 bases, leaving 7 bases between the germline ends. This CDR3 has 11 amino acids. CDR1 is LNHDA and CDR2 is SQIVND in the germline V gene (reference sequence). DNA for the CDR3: TGTGCCAGTAGTATAGGGACCGGCCAGCATTTT. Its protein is CASSIGTGQHF.

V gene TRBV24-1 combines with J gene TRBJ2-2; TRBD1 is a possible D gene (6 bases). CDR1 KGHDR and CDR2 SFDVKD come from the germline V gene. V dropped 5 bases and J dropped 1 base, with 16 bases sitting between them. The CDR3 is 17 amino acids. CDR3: CATSGTPGQWNTGELFF. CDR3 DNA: TGTGCCACCAGTGGGACACCGGGACAATGGAACACCGGGGAGCTGTTTTTT.

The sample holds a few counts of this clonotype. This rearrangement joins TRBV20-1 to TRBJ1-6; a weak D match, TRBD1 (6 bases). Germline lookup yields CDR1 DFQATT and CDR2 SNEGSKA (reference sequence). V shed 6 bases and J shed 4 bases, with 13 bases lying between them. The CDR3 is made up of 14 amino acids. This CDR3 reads CSADRQEYNSPLHF. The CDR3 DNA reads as TGCAGTGCAGACAGACAGGAGTATAATTCACCCCTCCACTTT.

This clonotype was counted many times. This chain's CDR3 is CSVDPGFGEQFF. As DNA, the CDR3 is TGCAGCGTTGACCCAGGGTTTGGTGAGCAGTTCTTC. The rearrangement joins TRBV29-1 to TRBJ2-1; TRBD1 might be the D (5 bases). V was clipped by 3 bases and J by 9 bases, with 12 bases between them. The CDR3 runs to 12 residues. The germline gives CDR1 SQVTM, CDR2 ANQGSEA.

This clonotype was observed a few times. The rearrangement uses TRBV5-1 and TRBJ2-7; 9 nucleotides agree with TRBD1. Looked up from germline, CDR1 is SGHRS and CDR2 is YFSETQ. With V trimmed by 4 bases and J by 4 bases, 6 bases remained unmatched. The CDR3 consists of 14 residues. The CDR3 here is CASSDGTGTYEQYF. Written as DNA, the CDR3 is TGCGCCAGCAGCGACGGGACAGGGACTTACGAGCAGTACTTC. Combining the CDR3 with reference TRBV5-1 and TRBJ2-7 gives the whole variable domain KAGVTQTPRYLIKTRGQQVTLSCSPISGHRSVSWYQQTPGQGLQFLFEYFSETQRNKGNFPGRFSGRQFSNSRSEMNVSTLELGDSALYLCASSDGTGTYEQYFGPGTRLTVT.

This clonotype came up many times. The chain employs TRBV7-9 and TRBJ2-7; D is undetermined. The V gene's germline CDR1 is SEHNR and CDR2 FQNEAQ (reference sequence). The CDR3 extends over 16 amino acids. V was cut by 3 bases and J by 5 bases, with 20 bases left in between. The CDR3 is CASSFSPVGHVNEQYF. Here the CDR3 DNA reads TGTGCCAGCAGCTTCTCCCCGGTTGGTCATGTCAACGAGCAGTACTTC. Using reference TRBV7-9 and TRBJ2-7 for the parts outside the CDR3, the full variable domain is DTGVSQNPRHKITKRGQNVTFRCDPISEHNRLYWYRQTLGQGPEFLTYFQNEAQLEKSRLLSDRFSAERPKGSFSTLEIQRTEQGDSAMYLCASSFSPVGHVNEQYFGPGTRLTVT.

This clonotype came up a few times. The CDR3 region is CATTQGAVRTDTQYF. In DNA, the CDR3 is TGTGCCACCACCCAGGGGGCCGTAAGGACAGATACGCAGTATTTT. This rearrangement joins TRBV15 to TRBJ2-3, with 8 bases fitting TRBD1. V shed 7 bases, J shed 3 bases, and the junction held 9 bases outside the gene matches. The length of the CDR3 is 15 residues. Germline CDR1 LNHNV, CDR2 YYDKDF (reference sequence).

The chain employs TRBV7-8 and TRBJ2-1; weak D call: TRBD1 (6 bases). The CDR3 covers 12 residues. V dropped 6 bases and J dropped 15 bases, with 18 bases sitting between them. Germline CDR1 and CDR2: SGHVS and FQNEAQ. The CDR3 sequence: CASSPLTGLSFF. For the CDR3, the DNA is TGTGCCAGCAGTCCTCTGACAGGTTTGTCGTTCTTC.

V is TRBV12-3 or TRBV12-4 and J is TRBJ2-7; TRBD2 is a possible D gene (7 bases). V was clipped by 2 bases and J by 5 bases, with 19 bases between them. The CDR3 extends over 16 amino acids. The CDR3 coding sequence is TGTGCCAGCAGTTTATGGGGGGGACATGGTTCCCACGAGCAGTACTTC. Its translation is CASSLWGGHGSHEQYF.

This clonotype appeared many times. DNA for the CDR3: TGTGCCAGCAGTGTAGCCGGGACTAGCGGGAGAAGTTACTTC. Translated, it gives CASSVAGTSGRSYF. J is TRBJ2-7 and V is TRBV6-6; the match to TRBD2 covers 14 bases. J lost 13 bases, V lost 5 bases, and 10 bases had no gene match. Germline CDR1 MNHNY, CDR2 SVGAGI (reference sequence). The CDR3 loop spans 14 amino acids.

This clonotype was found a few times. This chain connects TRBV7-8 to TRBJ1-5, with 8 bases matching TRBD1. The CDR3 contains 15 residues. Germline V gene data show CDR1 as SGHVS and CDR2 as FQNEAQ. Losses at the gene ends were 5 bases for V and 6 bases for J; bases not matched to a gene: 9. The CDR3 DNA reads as TGTGCCAGCAGCCTAGGACAGGGTGGAGGTCAGCCCCAGCATTTT. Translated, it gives CASSLGQGGGQPQHF.

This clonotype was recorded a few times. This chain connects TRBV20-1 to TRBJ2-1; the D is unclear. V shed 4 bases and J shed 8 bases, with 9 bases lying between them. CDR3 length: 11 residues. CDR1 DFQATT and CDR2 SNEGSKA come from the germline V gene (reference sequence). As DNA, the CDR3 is TGCAGTGCTACTAGGAGTGATGAGCAGTTCTTC. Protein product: CSATRSDEQFF.

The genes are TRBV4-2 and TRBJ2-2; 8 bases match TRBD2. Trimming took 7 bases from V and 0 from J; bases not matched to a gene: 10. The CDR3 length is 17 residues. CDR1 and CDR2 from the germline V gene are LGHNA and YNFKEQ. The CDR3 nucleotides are TGTGCCAGCACCCGGCAAGCGGGGGCGACGAACACCGGGGAGCTGTTTTTT. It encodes CASTRQAGATNTGELFF.